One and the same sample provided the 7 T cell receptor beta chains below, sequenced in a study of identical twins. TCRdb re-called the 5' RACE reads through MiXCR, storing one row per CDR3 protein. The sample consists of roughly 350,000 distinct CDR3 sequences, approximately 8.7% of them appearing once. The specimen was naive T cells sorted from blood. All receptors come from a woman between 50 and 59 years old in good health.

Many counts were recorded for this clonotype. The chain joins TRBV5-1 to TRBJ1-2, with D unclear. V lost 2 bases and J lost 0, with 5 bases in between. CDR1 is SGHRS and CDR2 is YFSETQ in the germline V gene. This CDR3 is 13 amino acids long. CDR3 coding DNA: TGCGCCAGCAGCTTTGAGGCTAACTATGGCTACACCTTC. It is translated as CASSFEANYGYTF.

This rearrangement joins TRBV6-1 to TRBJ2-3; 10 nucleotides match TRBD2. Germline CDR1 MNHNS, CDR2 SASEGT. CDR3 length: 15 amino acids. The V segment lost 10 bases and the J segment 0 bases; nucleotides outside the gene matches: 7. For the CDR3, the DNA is TGTGCCACACTAGCGGGGCGAACTAGCACAGATACGCAGTATTTT. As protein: CATLAGRTSTDTQYF.

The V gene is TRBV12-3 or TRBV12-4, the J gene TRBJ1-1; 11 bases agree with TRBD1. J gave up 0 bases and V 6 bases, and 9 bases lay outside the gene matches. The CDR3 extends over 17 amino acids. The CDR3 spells CASSPAGQGVVNTEAFF. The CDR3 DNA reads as TGTGCCAGCAGCCCTGCGGGACAGGGGGTAGTGAACACTGAAGCTTTCTTT.

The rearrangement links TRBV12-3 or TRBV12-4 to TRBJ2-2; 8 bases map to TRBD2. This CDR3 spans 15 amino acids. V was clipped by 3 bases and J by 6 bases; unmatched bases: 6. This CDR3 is CASSFGGRMSGELFF. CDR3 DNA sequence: TGTGCCAGCAGTTTTGGCGGGAGGATGTCCGGGGAGCTGTTTTTT.

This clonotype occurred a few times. As DNA, the CDR3 is TGTGCCAGCAGCTTAGAGGCTAGCGGGAGGGCCATGGGGACCGGGGAGCTGTTTTTT. Translation: CASSLEASGRAMGTGELFF. The gene calls are TRBV7-2 and TRBJ2-2, with 12 bases identical to TRBD2. Per the germline V gene, CDR1 is SGHTA and CDR2 is FQGNSA. V was pared by 1 base and J by 5 bases, with 11 bases of the junction left unmatched. The CDR3 covers 19 residues. Based on the CDR3 plus reference TRBV7-2 and TRBJ2-2, the full variable domain is GAGVSQSPSNKVTEKGKDVELRCDPISGHTALYWYRQSLGQGLEFLIYFQGNSAPDKSGLPSDRFSAERTGGSVSTLTIQRTQQEDSAVYLCASSLEASGRAMGTGELFFGEGSRLTVL.

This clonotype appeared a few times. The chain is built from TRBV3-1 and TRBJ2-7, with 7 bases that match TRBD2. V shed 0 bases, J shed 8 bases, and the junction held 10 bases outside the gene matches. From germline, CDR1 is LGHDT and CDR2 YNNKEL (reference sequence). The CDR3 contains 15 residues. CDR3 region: CASSQDTLAAGQQYF. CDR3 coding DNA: TGTGCCAGCAGCCAAGATACCCTAGCGGCGGGCCAGCAGTACTTC.

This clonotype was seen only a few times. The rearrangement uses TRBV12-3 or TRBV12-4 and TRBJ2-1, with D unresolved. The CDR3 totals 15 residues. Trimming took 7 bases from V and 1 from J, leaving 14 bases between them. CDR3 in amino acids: CASNDRQSSYNEQFF. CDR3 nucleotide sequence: TGTGCCAGCAACGACCGGCAGTCTTCCTACAATGAGCAGTTCTTC.